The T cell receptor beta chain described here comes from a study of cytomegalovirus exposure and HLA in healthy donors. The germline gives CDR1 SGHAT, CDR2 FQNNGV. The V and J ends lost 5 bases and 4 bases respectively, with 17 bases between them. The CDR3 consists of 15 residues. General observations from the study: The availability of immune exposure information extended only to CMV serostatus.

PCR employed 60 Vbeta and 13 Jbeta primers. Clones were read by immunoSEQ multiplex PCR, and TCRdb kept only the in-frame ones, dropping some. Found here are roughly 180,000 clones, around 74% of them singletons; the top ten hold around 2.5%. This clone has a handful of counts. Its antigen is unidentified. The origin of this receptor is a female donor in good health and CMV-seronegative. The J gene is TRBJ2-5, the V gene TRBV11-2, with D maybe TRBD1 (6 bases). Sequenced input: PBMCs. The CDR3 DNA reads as TGTGCCAGCAGCCGTCGACAGGCCCAGGGAGAGACCCAGTACTTC. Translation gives CASSRRQAQGETQYF. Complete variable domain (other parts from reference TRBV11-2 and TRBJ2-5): EAGVAQSPRYKIIEKRQSVAFWCNPISGHATLYWYQQILGQGPKLLIQFQNNGVVDDSQLPKDRFSAERLKGVDSTLKIQPAKLEDSAVYLCASSRRQAQGETQYFGPGTRLLVL.